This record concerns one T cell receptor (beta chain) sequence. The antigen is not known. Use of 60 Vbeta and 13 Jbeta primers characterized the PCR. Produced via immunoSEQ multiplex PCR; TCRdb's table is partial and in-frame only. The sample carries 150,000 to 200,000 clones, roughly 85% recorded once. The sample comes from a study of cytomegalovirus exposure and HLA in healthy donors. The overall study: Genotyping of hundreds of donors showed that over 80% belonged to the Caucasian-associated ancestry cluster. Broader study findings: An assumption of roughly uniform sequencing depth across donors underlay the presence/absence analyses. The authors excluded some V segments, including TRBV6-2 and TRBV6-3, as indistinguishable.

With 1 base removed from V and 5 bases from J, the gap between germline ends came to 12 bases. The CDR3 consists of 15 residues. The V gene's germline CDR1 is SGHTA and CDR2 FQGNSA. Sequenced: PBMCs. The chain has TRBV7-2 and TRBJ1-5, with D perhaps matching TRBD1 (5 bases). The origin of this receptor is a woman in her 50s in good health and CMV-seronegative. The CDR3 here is CASSLGQGGYQPQHF. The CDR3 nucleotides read TGTGCCAGCAGCTTAGGCCAGGGAGGCTATCAGCCCCAGCATTTT.